Below are 15 T cell receptor beta chains sequenced from a single sample in a study of blood T cell repertoires in COVID-19. Sequenced by immunoSEQ multiplex PCR; TCRdb stores in-frame clones only, minus some. The profile shows roughly 100,000 clones, 65% to 90% of them singletons. Sequencing was performed on peripheral blood. The receptors were gathered from a man older than 75 with acute or convalescent COVID-19.

V usage is TRBV29-1 and J usage is TRBJ1-2; the match to TRBD1 covers 7 bases. The trim removed 7 bases at V and 0 bases at J, leaving 5 bases unmatched. The CDR3 sequence is 13 residues long. Germline V gene data show CDR1 as SQVTM and CDR2 as ANQGSEA. The CDR3, as DNA: TGCAGCGCCGACAGGGCCACTAACTATGGCTACACCTTC. Amino acids: CSADRATNYGYTF.

This clone was recorded once. The rearrangement joins TRBV2 to TRBJ2-7; 11 bases map to TRBD1. Trimming cost V 6 bases and J 4 bases; bases outside gene matches: 5. The CDR3 runs to 14 residues. From germline, CDR1 is SNHLY and CDR2 FYNNEI. This CDR3 reads CASSRDRGYYEQYF. For the CDR3, the DNA is TGTGCCAGCAGCCGGGACAGGGGGTATTACGAGCAGTACTTC. The variable domain in full, completed from reference TRBV2 and TRBJ2-7, reads EPEVTQTPSHQVTQMGQEVILRCVPISNHLYFYWYRQILGQKVEFLVSFYNNEISEKSEIFDDQFSVERPDGSNFTLKIRSTKLEDSAMYFCASSRDRGYYEQYFGPGTRLTVT.

V and J are TRBV7-9 and TRBJ1-2; 7 bases align to TRBD1. Germline V gives CDR1 SEHNR, CDR2 FQNEAQ (reference sequence). The V and J ends lost 5 bases and 6 bases, in that order; junction bases with no gene match: 12. CDR3 length: 15 amino acids. CDR3 amino acids: CASSVSGTVGNGYTF. CDR3 nucleotides: TGTGCCAGCAGCGTCTCCGGGACAGTAGGAAATGGCTACACCTTC.

The chain carries TRBV6-6 and TRBJ1-2; tentative D call: TRBD1 (5 bases). The CDR3 extends over 11 amino acids. V was pared by 7 bases and J by 7 bases, with 10 bases between. Germline CDR1 MNHNY, CDR2 SVGAGI (reference sequence). The CDR3 sequence is CASTGEGGYTF. Here the CDR3 DNA reads TGTGCCAGCACGGGGGAAGGTGGCTACACCTTC.

The gene calls are TRBV2 and TRBJ2-2; 8 bases are shared with TRBD1. CDR3 size: 16 residues. Per the germline V gene, CDR1 is SNHLY and CDR2 is FYNNEI. Trimming at V came to 6 bases and at J to 0 bases, leaving 6 bases not matched to a gene. The CDR3 nucleotides are TGTGCCAGCAGCAGACAGGGGCCAGCGAACACCGGGGAGCTGTTTTTT. This codes for CASSRQGPANTGELFF.

This chain connects TRBV2 to TRBJ1-2, with D maybe TRBD1 (5 bases). The CDR3 length is 14 residues. Trimming took 8 bases from V and 7 from J, leaving 20 bases between them. Germline V lookup: CDR1 SNHLY, CDR2 FYNNEI. CDR3 nucleotide sequence: TGTGCCAGCGAGTTGCAGGGAAGAATGTCTGGCTACACCTTC. Translated, it gives CASELQGRMSGYTF.

The chain links TRBV4-3 to TRBJ2-1; TRBD2 might be the D (6 bases). This CDR3 region has 17 residues. CDR1 and CDR2 (germline): LGHNA, YSLEER. V was cut by 0 bases and J by 0 bases, with 12 bases left in between. This chain's CDR3 is CASSQDRTTSSYNEQFF. DNA of the CDR3: TGCGCCAGCAGCCAAGATCGGACTACTAGCTCCTACAATGAGCAGTTCTTC.

The gene calls are TRBV2 and TRBJ1-2; 8 bases are a match to TRBD1. Germline CDR1 and CDR2: SNHLY and FYNNEI. The CDR3 is made up of 14 amino acids. The V and J ends lost 10 bases and 3 bases, in that order; junction bases with no gene match: 10. CDR3 sequence reads: CAKTGGQVDYGYTF. The CDR3 nucleotides read TGTGCCAAAACCGGGGGACAGGTGGACTATGGCTACACCTTC.

The chain joins TRBV27 to TRBJ1-5, with D possibly TRBD1 on 6 matching bases. In germline, CDR1 is MNHEY, CDR2 SMNVEV (reference sequence). The germline V and J ends were trimmed by 5 bases and 3 bases, with 8 bases remaining between them. This CDR3 spans 13 amino acids. CDR3 DNA: TGTGCCAGCAGTGACAGGTACAATCAGCCCCAGCATTTT. Translating gives CASSDRYNQPQHF.

This chain links TRBV30 with TRBJ1-3, with D maybe TRBD1 (5 bases). Germline V lookup: CDR1 GTSNPN, CDR2 SVGIG (reference sequence). The V and J ends lost 5 bases and 0 bases respectively, with 14 bases between them. This CDR3 has 15 residues. This CDR3 is CAWGAQGLSGNTIYF. The CDR3 coding sequence is TGTGCCTGGGGGGCCCAGGGACTCTCTGGAAACACCATATATTTT. Together with reference TRBV30 and TRBJ1-3, the CDR3 gives the full variable domain: SQTIHQWPATLVQPVGSPLSLECTVEGTSNPNLYWYRQAAGRGLQLLFYSVGIGQISSEVPQNLSASRPQDRQFILSSKKLLLSDSGFYLCAWGAQGLSGNTIYFGEGSWLTVV.

The CDR3 sequence: CAWSKRARMNTEAFF. Written as DNA, the CDR3 is TGTGCCTGGAGTAAGAGGGCTAGAATGAACACTGAAGCTTTCTTT. This chain joins TRBV30 and TRBJ1-1, with D unclear. The CDR3 is 15 amino acids. V lost 2 bases, J lost 0 bases, and 13 bases lay in between. The V gene's germline CDR1 is GTSNPN and CDR2 SVGIG (reference sequence).

The genes are TRBV5-1 and TRBJ2-3; a possible D gene is TRBD1 (6 bases). The germline V and J ends were trimmed by 8 bases and 2 bases, with 15 bases remaining between them. The CDR3 runs to 14 residues. CDR1 is SGHRS and CDR2 is YFSETQ in the germline V gene. Written as DNA, the CDR3 is TGCGCCAGTCGGGTGACAGGCAACACAGATACGCAGTATTTT. Translated: CASRVTGNTDTQYF.

The rearrangement uses TRBV7-2 and TRBJ2-5; D perhaps matches TRBD2 (5 bases). Per the germline V gene, CDR1 is SGHTA and CDR2 is FQGNSA. The length of the CDR3 is 15 residues. The V and J ends lost 6 bases and 5 bases respectively, with 19 bases between them. CDR3 loop: CASRKGASSFETQYF. CDR3 bases: TGTGCCAGCAGAAAAGGTGCTAGCTCCTTTGAGACCCAGTACTTC.

V and J are TRBV29-1 and TRBJ2-1; no clear D. This CDR3 comprises 14 residues. The germline CDR1 and CDR2 sequences are SQVTM and ANQGSEA. The ends were cut back, 6 bases at V and 0 bases at J, with 12 bases in the middle. The DNA for the CDR3 is TGCAGCGTGGGCCGTAGTCACTCCTACAATGAGCAGTTCTTC. It encodes CSVGRSHSYNEQFF.

The V call is TRBV4-1, the J call TRBJ1-6; D unresolved. V was pared by 0 bases and J by 7 bases, with 7 bases between. This CDR3 region has 14 residues. Germline CDR1 reads MGHRA; CDR2 reads YSYEKL. CDR3: CASSQDKENSPLHF. As DNA, the CDR3 is TGCGCCAGCAGCCAAGATAAGGAGAATTCACCCCTCCACTTT.